This is a list of T cell receptor beta chains from one sample in a study of CD8 T cells in ankylosing spondylitis. Using its own MiXCR run on the 5' RACE reads, TCRdb lists one record per CDR3 protein. The data contain about 440,000 distinct CDR3 sequences, under 20% of them singletons. Sequenced input: blood, either unsorted or a sorted T cell fraction (not recorded which). The receptor set was obtained from a male donor with ankylosing spondylitis. Each CDR3 is given with its conserved first and last residue. A D gene is named only where the DNA matches it firmly. Some rows mark clone size as missing; the rest say once, few, many or name a class of expanded clone.

.	TRBV20-1	TRBJ2-1	.	TGCAGTGGGGTGGGCTATACGGACAATGAGCAGTTCTTC	CSGVGYTDNEQFF
few	TRBV5-1	TRBJ2-2	TRBD2	TGCGCCAGCAGCCCCCCCGGGGGGGCCGGGGTCGGGGAGCTGTTTTTT	CASSPPGGAGVGELFF
many	TRBV11-2	TRBJ1-1	.	TGTGCCAGCAGCTTAGACCGCCCAGGGTCTCGTTACACTGAAGCTTTCTTT	CASSLDRPGSRYTEAFF
many	TRBV7-9	TRBJ2-7	.	TGTGCCAGCAGCTTAAGGGGTTTCTACGAGCAGTACTTC	CASSLRGFYEQYF
many	TRBV12-3/TRBV12-4	TRBJ2-1	TRBD1	TGTGCCAGCAGCCCCCGGACAGGGGGTGGCGGTGAGCAGTTCTTC	CASSPRTGGGGEQFF
.	TRBV5-1	TRBJ1-2	TRBD1	TGCGCCAGCAGCCCCGGACAGGGGGCTCACGGCTACACCTTC	CASSPGQGAHGYTF
.	TRBV5-1	TRBJ2-4	.	TGCGCCAGCAGCTTGAGGGGGGCCAAATTGGACATTCAGTACTTC	CASSLRGAKLDIQYF
many	TRBV12-3/TRBV12-4	TRBJ2-5	TRBD2	TGTGCCAGCAAACGGGGGGGCCAAGAGACCCAGTACTTC	CASKRGGQETQYF
.	TRBV5-1	TRBJ2-2	TRBD2	TGCGCCAGCAGCTGGACTAGCGGGGCAATGAACACCGGGGAGCTGTTTTTT	CASSWTSGAMNTGELFF
few	TRBV6-1	TRBJ2-3	TRBD2	TGTGCCACCCGGGGGAGCGGGACGGGTTCAGATACGCAGTATTTT	CATRGSGTGSDTQYF
.	TRBV10-3	TRBJ1-6	.	TGTGCCATCAGGAGCACAGCGAATTCACCCCTCCACTTT	CAIRSTANSPLHF
.	TRBV2	TRBJ1-1	.	TGTGCCAGCAGCAACCAGGGACTGCTGAACACTGAAGCTTTCTTT	CASSNQGLLNTEAFF
many	TRBV3-1	TRBJ1-1	.	TGTGCCAGCAGCCAAGGACTGGGTGAAGCTTTCTTT	CASSQGLGEAFF
few	TRBV5-1	TRBJ1-2	.	TGCGCCAGCAGCAACGACGGTAACTATGGCTACACCTTC	CASSNDGNYGYTF
few	TRBV7-8	TRBJ1-1	TRBD1	TGTGCCAGCAGCGTCGCGACAGGGCAGAACACTGAAGCTTTCTTT	CASSVATGQNTEAFF